These T cell receptor beta chains were read from a single sample in a study of OX40 agonist ivuxolimab in advanced cancers. Profiled with immunoSEQ multiplex PCR; TCRdb holds only in-frame clones, not every one. The repertoire holds about 36,000 clones, with 78% as singletons. The material sequenced was CD4+ or CD8+ T cells sorted from blood, taken in a trial of the OX40 agonist ivuxolimab. Receptors were obtained from an adult with an advanced solid tumor such as melanoma, head and neck, liver or kidney cancer. CDR3s include the opening cysteine and the closing phenylalanine or tryptophan. Each record gives: J gene, D gene, V gene, CDR3 length, clone size, CDR3 DNA, CDR3 protein. A D gene is named only where the DNA matches it firmly. The size entry is marked missing in some rows and otherwise reads once, few, many or a size class.

TRBJ2-4 NA TRBV5-5 14 NA TGTGCCAGCAGCTTGGGTCTAGCCAAAAACATTCAGTACTTC CASSLGLAKNIQYF
TRBJ2-7 NA TRBV27 14 once TGTGCCAGCAGCTCCACCCGCCGGGGGCACGAGCAGTACTTC CASSSTRRGHEQYF
TRBJ2-6 TRBD2 TRBV27 17 NA TGTGCCAGCAGCCGGGGGGAGGGCTTCCCTGGGGCCAACGTCCTGACTTTC CASSRGEGFPGANVLTF
TRBJ2-5 TRBD1 TRBV25-1 16 NA TGTGCCAGCAGTGAATCCTTGACAGGGGGTGTTTGGACCCAGTACTTC CASSESLTGGVWTQYF
TRBJ1-4 TRBD1 TRBV5-5 18 NA TGTGCCAGCAGCTTTTTCGCCGGAACCGGGACAGGGTCTGAAAAACTGTTTTTT CASSFFAGTGTGSEKLFF
TRBJ1-2 NA TRBV5-1 14 NA TGCGCCAGCAGCTTGGCCGAACTTAACTATGGCTACACCTTC CASSLAELNYGYTF
TRBJ1-1 NA TRBV6-5 11 NA TGTGCCAGCAGAACTAGCGCTGAAGCTTTCTTT CASRTSAEAFF
TRBJ2-7 NA TRBV28 16 NA TGTGCCAGCAGCGGGGGGTCACAGGGCTATCCCTACGAGCAGTACTTC CASSGGSQGYPYEQYF
TRBJ2-7 TRBD2 TRBV7-9 14 NA TGTGCCAGCAGCTGGGGACTAGCGGGAGACGAGCAGTACTTC CASSWGLAGDEQYF
TRBJ1-5 TRBD1 TRBV6-5 15 once TGTGCCAGCAGCCGCGGGACAGGGCCTAATCAGCCCCAGCATTTT CASSRGTGPNQPQHF
TRBJ2-1 TRBD1 TRBV28 15 few TGTGCCAGCAGTTGGGGACAGGGGGTTTACAATGAGCAGTTCTTC CASSWGQGVYNEQFF
TRBJ2-2 NA TRBV7-9 13 NA TGTGCCAGCAGCTTAGAAGCCTTCAGGGAGCTGTTTTTT CASSLEAFRELFF
TRBJ2-7 NA TRBV5-4 13 NA TGTGCCAGCGGAGGGGGGGGCTCCTACGAGCAGTACTTC CASGGGGSYEQYF
TRBJ2-1 NA TRBV2 14 NA TGTGCCAGCGGTCGGGAAGGGGGCTACAATGAGCAGTTCTTC CASGREGGYNEQFF
TRBJ2-1 NA TRBV7-3 17 NA TGTGCCAGCAGCTTAAGCCCCCAAATCCCAGGGGAAGGGGAGCAGTTCTTC CASSLSPQIPGEGEQFF
TRBJ2-7 TRBD1 TRBV5-1 13 NA TGCGCCAGCAGCTTGGGAGACAGGGACGAGCAGTACTTC CASSLGDRDEQYF
TRBJ1-5 NA TRBV10-2 13 NA TGCGCCAGCAAGGGGAGGGGCAATCAGCCCCAGCATTTT CASKGRGNQPQHF
TRBJ1-4 NA TRBV18 16 few TGTGCCAGCTCACCTCAACGGTGGACTTCCAATGAAAAACTGTTTTTT CASSPQRWTSNEKLFF
TRBJ2-3 NA TRBV5-5 15 NA TGTGCCAGCAGCCTAGGGTTCGGCAGCACAGATACGCAGTATTTT CASSLGFGSTDTQYF
TRBJ1-1 TRBD1 TRBV6-1 14 NA TGTGCCAGCCGGGGACAGGTAGGCAGGATCGAAGCTTTCTTT CASRGQVGRIEAFF
TRBJ2-1 NA TRBV5-6 15 NA TGTGCCAGCAGCTTGGGTAGGGGCCGGTACAATGAGCAGTTCTTC CASSLGRGRYNEQFF
TRBJ1-3 NA TRBV19 10 NA TGTGCCAGTAGAGGAAACACCATATATTTT CASRGNTIYF
TRBJ1-2 NA TRBV5-6 14 NA TGTGCCAGCAGCTCCACGGGGAGGAACTATGGCTACACCTTC CASSSTGRNYGYTF
TRBJ2-3 NA TRBV7-3 14 NA TGTGCCAGCAGCTTCGATAACCGTGCAGATACGCAGTATTTT CASSFDNRADTQYF
TRBJ2-3 NA TRBV6-5 16 NA TGTGCCAGCAGTTATGCGGGACAGTGGAGCACAGATACGCAGTATTTT CASSYAGQWSTDTQYF
TRBJ1-5 NA TRBV28 13 NA TGTGCCAGCAGTCAACAATCCAATCAGCCCCAGCATTTT CASSQQSNQPQHF
TRBJ2-3 NA TRBV7-8 15 few TGTGCCAGCAGCTTAGGACAGGCACTCACAGATACGCAGTATTTT CASSLGQALTDTQYF
TRBJ2-5 TRBD1 TRBV2 14 NA TGTGCCAGCACTGCGACAGGGAACCAAGAGACCCAGTACTTC CASTATGNQETQYF
TRBJ2-3 NA TRBV19 13 NA TGTGCCAGTAGTCCGGGGGGCACAGATACGCAGTATTTT CASSPGGTDTQYF
TRBJ2-7 TRBD1 TRBV6-1 13 NA TGTGCCAGCAGGGGACAGGGAACGTACGAGCAGTACTTC CASRGQGTYEQYF
TRBJ2-2 NA TRBV2 13 NA TGTGCCAGCAAGGCCTCCCTCCCCGGGGAGCTGTTTTTT CASKASLPGELFF
TRBJ1-6 NA TRBV6-5 16 NA TGTGCCAGCAGTTACTCGAGCTCCCATTATAATTCACCCCTCCACTTT CASSYSSSHYNSPLHF
TRBJ2-5 NA TRBV7-3 13 NA TGTGCCAGCAGCTTAGAAGCAGAAGAGACCCAGTACTTC CASSLEAEETQYF
TRBJ2-5 NA TRBV19 15 NA TGTGCCAGTAGTCCGGGGGTCTCAAGTTCGGAGACCCAGTACTTC CASSPGVSSSETQYF
TRBJ1-2 NA TRBV19 17 few TGTGCCAGTAGCCCGACACCAAGAGCCTCCATCGGCTATGGCTACACCTTC CASSPTPRASIGYGYTF
TRBJ2-1 NA TRBV19 16 NA TGTGCCAGTAGTATTCAGGGTCATGGCTCCTACAATGAGCAGTTCTTC CASSIQGHGSYNEQFF
TRBJ2-1 NA TRBV11-2 12 NA TGTGCCAGCAGCGCCCGACTAGATGAGCAGTTCTTC CASSARLDEQFF
TRBJ2-7 NA TRBV5-4 14 NA TGTGCCAGCAGCTCTAGCGCCTTCCCCTACGAGCAGTACTTC CASSSSAFPYEQYF